What follows are 12 T cell receptor beta chains derived from one specimen sequenced in a study of T cell changes during pregnancy in multiple sclerosis. Sequenced by immunoSEQ multiplex PCR; TCRdb stores in-frame clones only, minus some. The top ten hold less than 4% of the sample, which has roughly 61,000 clones, around 90% seen once. The source was peripheral blood, collected in the first trimester of pregnancy. The receptors originated from a female donor in good health, enrolled as a control in a pregnancy study.

The gene calls are TRBV7-3 and TRBJ2-1; 13 nucleotides align to TRBD2. This CDR3 spans 15 amino acids. After removal of 5 bases from V and 4 bases from J, the junction contained 2 bases not matched to a gene. CDR1 is SGHTA and CDR2 is FQGTGA in the germline V gene. The DNA for the CDR3 is TGTGCCAGCAGCCTACTAGCGGGGGGGTACAATGAGCAGTTCTTC. As protein: CASSLLAGGYNEQFF.

The rearrangement uses TRBV11-3 and TRBJ1-1; 9 nucleotides line up with TRBD1. Losses at the gene ends were 7 bases for V and 0 bases for J; bases not matched to a gene: 6. Germline V lookup: CDR1 SGHNT, CDR2 YENEEA. This CDR3 has 15 residues. In DNA, the CDR3 is TGTGCCAGCACCTCACAGGGGGCGATGAACACTGAAGCTTTCTTT. This sequence encodes CASTSQGAMNTEAFF.

The CDR3 region is CASSLARGVGTEAFF. The CDR3 DNA reads TGTGCCAGCAGCTTAGCCAGGGGGGTGGGTACTGAAGCTTTCTTT. The genes are TRBV7-9 and TRBJ1-1; TRBD1 matches at 7 bases. CDR3 length: 15 amino acids. In germline, CDR1 is SEHNR, CDR2 FQNEAQ (reference sequence). V gave up 0 bases and J gave up 5 bases; unmatched junction bases: 6.

CDR3 sequence reads: CASSPGELQETQYF. CDR3 DNA: TGTGCCAGCAGCCCCGGAGAGCTCCAAGAGACCCAGTACTTC. V gene TRBV5-6 combines with J gene TRBJ2-5, with no clear D. The CDR3 spans 14 residues. Germline CDR1 is SGHDT and CDR2 is YYEEEE. Trimming removed 4 bases at V and 1 base at J, with 11 bases between.

V usage is TRBV28 and J usage is TRBJ1-3, with TRBD1 identical over 9 bases. Germline V gene sequence: CDR1 MDHEN, CDR2 SYDVKM. V dropped 7 bases and J dropped 4; count of bases not matched to a gene: 14. The CDR3 has 17 amino acids. The CDR3 DNA is TGTGCCAGCAAAACTCTGATACAGGGGGCCTCAGGAAACACCATATATTTT. It encodes CASKTLIQGASGNTIYF. Supplemented by reference TRBV28 and TRBJ1-3, the full variable domain reads DVKVTQSSRYLVKRTGEKVFLECVQDMDHENMFWYRQDPGLGLRLIYFSYDVKMKEKGDIPEGYSVSREKKERFSLILESASTNQTSMYLCASKTLIQGASGNTIYFGEGSWLTVV.

The chain is built from TRBV6-1 and TRBJ1-2; D not certain. The V and J ends lost 6 bases and 2 bases respectively, with 16 bases between them. The germline V gene has CDR1 MNHNS and CDR2 SASEGT. The CDR3 sequence is 15 residues long. Here the CDR3 DNA reads TGTGCCAGCAGGCCGGCCGGCGGGTCCAACTATGGCTACACCTTC. Translated, it gives CASRPAGGSNYGYTF.

The chain carries TRBV5-5 and TRBJ2-7; no clear D gene. Germline V gene data show CDR1 as SGHKS and CDR2 as YYEKEE (reference sequence). The CDR3 consists of 14 residues. The germline V and J ends were trimmed by 1 base and 6 bases, with 14 bases remaining between them. CDR3 sequence (DNA): TGTGCCAGCAGCTTGTGGGCAGGATCAGCCGAGCAGTACTTC. This sequence encodes CASSLWAGSAEQYF.

V is TRBV18 and J is TRBJ1-5; 7 bases are a match to TRBD1. The CDR3 runs to 14 residues. With V trimmed by 3 bases and J by 6 bases, 5 bases remained unmatched. Germline CDR1 KGHSH, CDR2 LQKENI. The CDR3 nucleotides read TGTGCCAGCTCACCCTCAGCAGGGGGTCAGCCCCAGCATTTT. Translated: CASSPSAGGQPQHF. The full variable domain, in which reference TRBV18 and TRBJ1-5 provide the parts outside the CDR3, is NAGVMQNPRHLVRRRGQEARLRCSPMKGHSHVYWYRQLPEEGLKFMVYLQKENIIDESGMPKERFSAEFPKEGPSILRIQQVVRGDSAAYFCASSPSAGGQPQHFGDGTRLSIL.

This clone has just a few counts. The CDR3 bases are TGTGCCAGCAGCGCGACGGGGGGGGAAGGGGATGGCTACACCTTC. Amino acid sequence: CASSATGGEGDGYTF. The chain recombines TRBV9 with TRBJ1-2, with a weak D call TRBD1 (5 bases). In germline, CDR1 is SGDLS, CDR2 YYNGEE. The CDR3 length is 15 residues. The V gene lost 3 bases and the J gene lost 6 bases, with 18 bases spanning the gap.

The rearrangement joins TRBV13 to TRBJ2-6; D is unresolved. V lost 2 bases to trimming and J lost 0 bases, with 5 bases between them. This CDR3 is built from 15 residues. CDR1 is PRHDT and CDR2 is FYEKMQ in the germline V gene (reference sequence). CDR3 nucleotide sequence: TGTGCCAGCAGCTTACATTTCTCTGGGGCCAACGTCCTGACTTTC. It translates to CASSLHFSGANVLTF.

The chain recombines TRBV11-1 with TRBJ2-1; D perhaps matches TRBD2 (6 bases). The CDR3 is 15 residues long. The germline V gene has CDR1 SGHAT and CDR2 FQDESV (reference sequence). Trimming left V 1 base short and J 7 bases short, with 14 bases between. The CDR3 region has the DNA TGTGCCAGCAGCTTAGGGAGGGCCTTTTTAAATGAGCAGTTCTTC. It encodes CASSLGRAFLNEQFF. Looking up the rest from reference TRBV11-1 and TRBJ2-1 gives the full variable domain: EAEVAQSPRYKITEKSQAVAFWCDPISGHATLYWYRQILGQGPELLVQFQDESVVDDSQLPKDRFSAERLKGVDSTLKIQPAELGDSAMYLCASSLGRAFLNEQFFGPGTRLTVL.

The chain employs TRBV6-1 and TRBJ2-1; 12 bases fit TRBD1. This CDR3 spans 15 amino acids. After removal of 7 bases from V and 7 bases from J, the junction contained 8 bases not matched to a gene. The V gene's germline CDR1 is MNHNS and CDR2 SASEGT. The CDR3 nucleotides read TGTGCCAGCAACCGGGGACAGGGGGCCCGGAATGAGCAGTTCTTC. This translates into CASNRGQGARNEQFF.